This is a list of T cell receptor beta chains from one sample in a study of shared clonotypes between healthy human individuals. Here immunoSEQ multiplex PCR was the method, and the copy in TCRdb shows in-frame clones only, minus some. Of 2 million to 2.5 million clones detected, 90% to 95% appear once; the ten largest clones hold 0.35% to 0.5%. Sequencing was done on a sample of naive CD4+ T cells from PBMCs. The receptors derive from a young man in good health. Some clones in this sample may be carry-over from other donors' samples. Each CDR3 is given with its conserved first and last residue. A D gene is named only where the DNA matches it firmly. Only some rows state a clone size, as once, few, many or a class for expanded clones.

CDR3 length | J gene | clone size | D gene | V gene | CDR3 protein | CDR3 DNA
16 | TRBJ2-3 | NA | NA | TRBV27 | CASSLEGRGHPRTQYF | TGTGCCAGCAGTTTAGAGGGTAGAGGGCATCCCCGCACGCAGTATTTT
15 | TRBJ1-2 | NA | TRBD1 | TRBV18 | CASSPGQGANYGYTF | TGTGCCAGCTCACCTGGACAGGGCGCTAACTATGGCTACACCTTC
15 | TRBJ1-4 | NA | NA | TRBV28 | CASSLFRTTNEKLFF | TGTGCCAGCAGTTTATTCAGGACAACTAATGAAAAACTGTTTTTT
14 | TRBJ1-5 | few | NA | TRBV5-5 | CASSLGGSYQPQHF | TGTGCCAGCAGCTTGGGGGGCAGTTATCAGCCCCAGCATTTT
15 | TRBJ1-5 | NA | NA | TRBV6-6 | CASRPGTANNQPQHF | TGTGCCAGCAGACCCGGGACGGCGAACAATCAGCCCCAGCATTTT
15 | TRBJ1-2 | NA | NA | TRBV29-1 | CSASRAAGGEDGYTF | TGCAGCGCCTCCAGGGCGGCAGGAGGGGAGGATGGCTACACCTTC
13 | TRBJ2-3 | NA | NA | TRBV5-1 | CASSPELGDTQYF | TGCGCCAGCAGCCCCGAGCTAGGGGATACGCAGTATTTT
15 | TRBJ1-2 | NA | NA | TRBV11-3 | CASSSNSPGHIAYTF | TGTGCCAGCAGCTCAAACTCCCCGGGACACATAGCCTACACCTTC
14 | TRBJ2-7 | NA | TRBD1 | TRBV10-3 | CAIRPGQGPYEQYF | TGTGCCATCAGACCGGGACAGGGGCCTTACGAGCAGTACTTC
17 | TRBJ2-1 | NA | TRBD1 | TRBV11-3 | CASSLGANRDSYNEQFF | TGTGCCAGCAGCTTAGGGGCAAACCGGGACAGCTACAATGAGCAGTTCTTC
16 | TRBJ2-3 | once | NA | TRBV9 | CASSVTGYIPTDTQYF | TGTGCCAGCAGCGTAACAGGGTACATCCCCACAGATACGCAGTATTTT
12 | TRBJ2-1 | NA | NA | TRBV5-3 | CARTPSWGEQFF | TGTGCCAGAACCCCGTCCTGGGGTGAGCAGTTCTTC